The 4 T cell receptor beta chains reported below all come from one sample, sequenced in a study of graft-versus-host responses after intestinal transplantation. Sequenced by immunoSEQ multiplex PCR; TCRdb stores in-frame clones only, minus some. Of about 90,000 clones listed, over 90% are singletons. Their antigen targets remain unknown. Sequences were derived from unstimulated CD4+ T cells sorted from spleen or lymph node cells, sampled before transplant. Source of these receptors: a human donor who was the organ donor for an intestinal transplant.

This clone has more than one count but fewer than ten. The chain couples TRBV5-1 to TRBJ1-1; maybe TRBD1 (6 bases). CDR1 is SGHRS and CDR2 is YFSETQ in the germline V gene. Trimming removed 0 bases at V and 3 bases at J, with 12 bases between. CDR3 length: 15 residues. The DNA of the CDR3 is TGCGCCAGCAGCTTGGTGGGGGGCAGGGACACTGAAGCTTTCTTT. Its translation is CASSLVGGRDTEAFF.

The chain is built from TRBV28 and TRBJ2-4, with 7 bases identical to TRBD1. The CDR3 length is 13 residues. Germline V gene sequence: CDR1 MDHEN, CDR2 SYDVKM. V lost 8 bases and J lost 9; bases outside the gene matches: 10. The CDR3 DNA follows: TGTGCCAGCTCGGGACAGAGTAATGGCATTCAGTACTTC. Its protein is CASSGQSNGIQYF.

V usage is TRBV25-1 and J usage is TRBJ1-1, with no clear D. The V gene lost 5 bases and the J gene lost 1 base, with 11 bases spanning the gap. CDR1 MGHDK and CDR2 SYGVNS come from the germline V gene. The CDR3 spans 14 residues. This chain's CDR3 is CASSSARQNTEAFF. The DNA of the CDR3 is TGTGCCAGCAGTTCCGCTAGACAGAACACTGAAGCTTTCTTT.

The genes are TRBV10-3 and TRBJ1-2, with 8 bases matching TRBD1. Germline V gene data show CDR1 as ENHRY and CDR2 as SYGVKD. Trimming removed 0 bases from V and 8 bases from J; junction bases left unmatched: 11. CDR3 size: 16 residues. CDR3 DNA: TGTGCCATCAGTGAGTCCCCTAAGACAGGGGACGGAGGCTACACCTTC. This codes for CAISESPKTGDGGYTF.